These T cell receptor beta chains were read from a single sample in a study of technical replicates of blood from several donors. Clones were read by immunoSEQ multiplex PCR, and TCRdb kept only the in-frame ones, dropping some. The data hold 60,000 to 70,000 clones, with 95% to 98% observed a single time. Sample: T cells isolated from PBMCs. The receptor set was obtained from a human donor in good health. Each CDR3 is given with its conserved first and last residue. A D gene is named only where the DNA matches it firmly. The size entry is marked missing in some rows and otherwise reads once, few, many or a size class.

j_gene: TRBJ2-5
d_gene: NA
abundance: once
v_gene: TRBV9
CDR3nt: TGTGCCAGCAGCGTATGGCCCCTTGAACAAGAGACCCAGTACTTC
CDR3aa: CASSVWPLEQETQYF

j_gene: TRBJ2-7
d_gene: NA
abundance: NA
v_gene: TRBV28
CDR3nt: TGTGCCAGCAGTGACCCTGCTGAGGGGGTGTCCTACGAGCAGTACTTC
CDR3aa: CASSDPAEGVSYEQYF

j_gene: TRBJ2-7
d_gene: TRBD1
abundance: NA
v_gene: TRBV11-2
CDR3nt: TGTGCCAGCAGCGTGGACAGGGGGCACGAGCAGTACTTC
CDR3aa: CASSVDRGHEQYF

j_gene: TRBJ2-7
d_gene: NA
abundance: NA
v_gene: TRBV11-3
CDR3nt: TGTGCCAGCAGCTTAGACCACTACGAGCAGTACTTC
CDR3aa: CASSLDHYEQYF

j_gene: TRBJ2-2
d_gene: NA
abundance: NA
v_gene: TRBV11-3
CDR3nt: TGTGCCAGCAGCTTCGCCCCAGGGCGTATCACCGGGGAGCTGTTTTTT
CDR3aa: CASSFAPGRITGELFF

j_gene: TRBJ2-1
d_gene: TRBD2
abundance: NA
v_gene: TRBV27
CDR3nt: TGTGCCAGCAGTACCGGGACTAGCGGTTACAATGAGCAGTTCTTC
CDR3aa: CASSTGTSGYNEQFF

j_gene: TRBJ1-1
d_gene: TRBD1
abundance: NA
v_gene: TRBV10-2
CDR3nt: TGCGCCAGCAGTGAAACAGGGGGCTACACTGAAGCTTTCTTT
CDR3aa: CASSETGGYTEAFF

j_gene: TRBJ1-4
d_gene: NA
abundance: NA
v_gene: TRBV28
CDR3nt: TGTGCCAGCAGTCCCCCCCTGACAGCTCTTAATGAAAAACTGTTTTTT
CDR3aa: CASSPPLTALNEKLFF

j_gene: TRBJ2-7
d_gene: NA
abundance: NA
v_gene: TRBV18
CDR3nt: TGTGCCAGCTCACCACGGGCAGGGGTTGCCTACGAGCAGTACTTC
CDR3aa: CASSPRAGVAYEQYF

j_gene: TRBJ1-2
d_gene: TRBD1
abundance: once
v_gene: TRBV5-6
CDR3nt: TGTGCCAGCAGCTTGACACCTGGACAGGGGGAATTCTATGGCTACACCTTC
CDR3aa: CASSLTPGQGEFYGYTF

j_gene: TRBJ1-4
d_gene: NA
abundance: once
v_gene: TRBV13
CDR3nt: TGTGCCAGCAGCTTAAGGTCGAGAGGCTTTAATGAAAAACTGTTTTTT
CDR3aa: CASSLRSRGFNEKLFF

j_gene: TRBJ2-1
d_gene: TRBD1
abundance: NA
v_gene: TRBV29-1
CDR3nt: TGCAGCGTAGGACAGGGGGTGGGGGATGAGCAGTTCTTC
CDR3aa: CSVGQGVGDEQFF

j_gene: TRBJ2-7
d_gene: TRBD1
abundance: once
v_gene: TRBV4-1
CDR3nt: TGCGCCAGCAGCCAGAACAGGGGTTTCTACGAGCAGTACTTC
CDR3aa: CASSQNRGFYEQYF

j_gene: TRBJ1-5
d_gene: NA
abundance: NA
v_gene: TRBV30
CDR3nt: TGTGCCTGGAGCGGAGGGTCAGATCAGCCCCAGCATTTT
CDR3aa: CAWSGGSDQPQHF

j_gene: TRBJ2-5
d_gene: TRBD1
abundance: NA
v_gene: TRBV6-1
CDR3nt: TGTGCCAGCAGTGAAGTGCACAGGGGGCAACTCCAAGAGACCCAGTACTTC
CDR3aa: CASSEVHRGQLQETQYF

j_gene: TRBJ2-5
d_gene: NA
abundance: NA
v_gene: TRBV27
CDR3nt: TGTGCCAGCAGTTCCCCCTTACTTTTAGAGAGGCAGACCCAGTACTTC
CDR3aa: CASSSPLLLERQTQYF

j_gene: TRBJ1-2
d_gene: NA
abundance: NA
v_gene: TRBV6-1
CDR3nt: TGTGCCAGCAGTGAAACATCAGGGAGGCTTCGCTACACCTTC
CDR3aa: CASSETSGRLRYTF

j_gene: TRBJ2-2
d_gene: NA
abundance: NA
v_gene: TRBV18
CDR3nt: TGTGCCAGCTCGAGACAGTACTGGGAGCTGTTTTTT
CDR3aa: CASSRQYWELFF

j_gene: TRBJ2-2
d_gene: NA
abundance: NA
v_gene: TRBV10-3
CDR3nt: TGTGCCATCCGATCGGGTGTAGGTAGGACCGGGGAGCTGTTTTTT
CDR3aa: CAIRSGVGRTGELFF

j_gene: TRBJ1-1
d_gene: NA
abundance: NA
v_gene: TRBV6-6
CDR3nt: TGTGCCAGCAGTTACTCGACTATCCGGGTGAACACTGAAGCTTTCTTT
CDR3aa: CASSYSTIRVNTEAFF

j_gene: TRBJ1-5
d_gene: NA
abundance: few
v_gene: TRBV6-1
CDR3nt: TGTGCCAGCAGTGTCACGGTTAGCAATCAGCCCCAGCATTTT
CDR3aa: CASSVTVSNQPQHF

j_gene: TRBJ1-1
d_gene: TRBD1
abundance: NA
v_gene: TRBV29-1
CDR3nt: TGCAGCGTGGACAGGGGTGGCACTGAAGCTTTCTTT
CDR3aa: CSVDRGGTEAFF

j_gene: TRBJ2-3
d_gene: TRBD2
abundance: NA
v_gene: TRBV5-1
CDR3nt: TGCGCCAGCAGCTTCCCCCTAGCGGCCAGCACAGATACGCAGTATTTT
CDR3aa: CASSFPLAASTDTQYF

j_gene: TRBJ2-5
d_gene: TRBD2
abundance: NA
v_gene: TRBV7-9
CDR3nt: TGTGCCAGCAGCTTCGGACTAGCGGATAAAGAGACCCAGTACTTC
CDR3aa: CASSFGLADKETQYF

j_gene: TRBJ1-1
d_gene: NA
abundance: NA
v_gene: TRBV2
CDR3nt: TGTGCCAGCAGAAGGCCAGGGGTTGAAGCTTTCTTT
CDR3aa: CASRRPGVEAFF

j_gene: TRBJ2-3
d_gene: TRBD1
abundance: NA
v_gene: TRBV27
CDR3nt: TGTGCCAGCAATCTTCAGGGGGCCCCAGATACGCAGTATTTT
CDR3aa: CASNLQGAPDTQYF

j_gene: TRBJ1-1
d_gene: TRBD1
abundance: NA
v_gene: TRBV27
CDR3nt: TGTGCCAGCAGTTTACTCGGGACAGGGGGCCTGAACACTGAAGCTTTCTTT
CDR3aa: CASSLLGTGGLNTEAFF

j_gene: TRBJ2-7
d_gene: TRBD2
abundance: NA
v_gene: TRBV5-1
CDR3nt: TGCGCCAGCTGCCCCCAACGGACTAGCGGGGGCGCCTACGAGCAGTACTTC
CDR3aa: CASCPQRTSGGAYEQYF

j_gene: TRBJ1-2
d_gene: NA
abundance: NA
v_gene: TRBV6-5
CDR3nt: TGTGCCAGCAGTTACTCGACGGGGTATGGCTACACCTTC
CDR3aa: CASSYSTGYGYTF